This T cell receptor beta chain was recorded in a study of cytomegalovirus exposure and HLA in healthy donors (dated by TCRdb to about 2017). About the investigation overall: In an earlier analysis of 587 of the donors, less than 350 Gb of sequence data and some 120 million unique TCR beta sequences from approximately 180 million T cells were reported. A later analysis re-examined previously published TCR beta repertoires from around 670 donors and added high-resolution HLA genotyping to investigate patterns of TCR occurrence. Of the approximately 400 genotyped donors, approximately 82% fell in the genetic ancestry cluster associated with self-reported Caucasian donors. About 300 gigabases of sequencing data and tens of millions of unique TCR sequences were included in an early release covering 550 to 650 HLA-typed donors. In an earlier analysis of about 590 of the donors, high-throughput TCR beta sequencing was used to judge whether each TCR beta V gene segment behaved as functional or pseudogenic. A later genetic analysis took genome-wide SNP genotypes for about three fifths of the 666 donors and used that subset as a discovery cohort. Rather than drawing on any new phenotypic data, the later analysis identified candidate immune exposures from TCR beta sequences and the way those sequences occurred across donors. Besides the first cohort of roughly 700 subjects, a separate validation cohort made up of 120 different subjects was used. On average, about 240,000 unique TCR beta nucleotide sequences were sequenced per donor among about 400 genotyped donors of the cohort, with 15% to 20% of those sequences being non-productive. About 5 DR-DQ haplotypes were handled as single units for association and clustering, since linkage in the cohort was strong. Both class I and class II loci were covered by HLA typing, at four-digit resolution. Alongside the repertoire data, information on donor age, sex, ethnicity and CMV serostatus was compiled. Every discovery cohort repertoire had been produced on one sequencing platform. The T cell repertoires of around 670 subjects were profiled by immunosequencing and related to cytomegalovirus serostatus. The aim of the study was to test whether cataloging public T cell receptors could identify signatures of past pathogen exposure. The study combined high-throughput TCR immunosequencing, statistical association of individual TCRs with disease status, and machine learning to predict cytomegalovirus infection status. Typing coverage differed by locus: A, B, C, DRB1 and DQB1 were typed in roughly 629-630 donors, DQA1 in about 500, DPA1 in around 580, and DPB1 in just under 490.

The cohort was made up of around 720 healthy bone marrow donors. All cohort members were sampled while nominally healthy, although unrecorded immune exposures were likely present. The donor was CMV seropositive and was included in the group of 289 seropositive cohort members. Each donor provided a peripheral blood sample, and peripheral blood mononuclear cells were used for TCR beta sequencing. Genomic DNA was extracted from the blood cell samples with the Qiagen DNeasy Blood Extraction Kit. Results and caveats for the whole study, not just this receptor: Linkage disequilibrium might explain the correlated functional status among segregating V segments, but an unknown experimental factor could not be excluded. Across donors, most TCR sequences were observed very rarely, whereas some public TCRs were present in many individuals. In a later analysis, most CMV-associated TCR beta chains were found to appear HLA-restricted, with HLA associations seemingly driven largely by CMV exposure. Because counts were too low, roughly 16 rarely observed V segments, including chromosome 9 orphons, were left out of the earlier analysis of 500 to 750 of the donors. The classifier was reported to diagnose cytomegalovirus status with high specificity and sensitivity in both the original cohort and the validation cohort. CMV serostatus was the only immune exposure information available for the cohort. Roughly uniform sequencing depth across donors was assumed in presence/absence analyses, although this assumption may not hold. In an earlier analysis of more than 500 of the donors, most TCR beta V segments appeared in productive rearrangements about 87% or about 30% of the time, broadly matching IMGT annotations. Three of the identified cytomegalovirus-associated TCR beta chains were confirmed in vitro to be specific for cytomegalovirus antigens. A total of fewer than 200 TCR beta chains were listed by the study as associated with cytomegalovirus. The sequencing pipeline was judged likely to have produced a cluster of highly shared sequence variants as a technical artifact. This cohort had only TCR beta chains sequenced, and the lack of alpha or paired-chain data limited which features could be detected. Some IMGT-functional V segments, including TRBV6-2 and TRBV6-3, could not be told apart with the 87-base-pair reads, so those segments were excluded. In a later analysis, several top co-occurrence clusters were reported to appear linked to parvovirus B19, influenza, CMV and Epstein-Barr virus. A further reported finding was that TCR beta sequences accurately predicted the HLA-A and HLA-B alleles for most subjects in the first cohort. In a later analysis, HLA-associated TCR beta chains were found to be more clonally expanded and to have lower generation probabilities than equally common non-associated chains. According to the authors, the approach could potentially be generalized to other disease states and immunological phenotypes. Assigning TCR associations to individual alleles was difficult when HLA alleles, especially DR and DQ, strongly co-occurred. A later analysis associated 16,951 TCR beta sequences with specific HLA alleles at a false discovery rate of 0.05. A later genetic analysis reported fewer N-insertions in productive TCRs among donors in an Asian-associated ancestry cluster than the roughly 700-donor mean. V-gene and J-gene trimming of TCR beta chains was associated with a missense DCLRE1C variant in a later genetic analysis, and the association was replicated in an independent cohort. According to a later analysis, TCR association rates differed among HLA loci, with DRB1 alleles showing the most associated TCRs and HLA-C alleles showing the fewest. HLA typing was unavailable for some donors at each locus, so association tests used only the typed subset.

CDR3 length: 17 amino acids, cysteine to phenylalanine. Only CDR3 DNA remains: 51 bases, in frame from the first base. The germline V gene provides CDR1 SGHTA and CDR2 FQGNSA. V trim: 0 bases; J trim: 8 bases; unmatched bases: 7. Comments on this clone: There is no known antigen for this receptor. Base-call qualities are not available, and no considerably larger clone is one nucleotide away.

The library was generated by the immunoSEQ multiplex PCR assay. For the multiplex PCR, a mixture combining 60 forward primers for TCR Vbeta segments and 13 reverse primers for TCR Jbeta segments was used. A multiplex PCR assay on genomic DNA amplified the CDR3 region of rearranged TCR beta genes. The amplified TCR beta libraries were sequenced on the Illumina HiSeq System as 87-base-pair reads. The source study handled its data this way. Across the 500 to 750 repertoires, a later analysis counted 80 million or so unique TCR beta chains, 8.5 million to 12 million of which were shared by at least two donors. To remove PCR and sequencing errors, raw reads were error-corrected and collapsed into unique sequences using a nearest-neighbor algorithm that merged closely related sequences. To assign V, D and J gene segments, CDR3 sequences were aligned to IMGT reference sequences. For a sequence to be retained, a match of at least six nucleotides was required to both a V gene segment and a J gene segment. A rearrangement was called productive if the CDR3 had no stop codons and remained in frame with V and J, and every other rearrangement was called non-productive. Following IMGT convention, CDR3 was defined as the stretch from the second conserved V-encoded cysteine up to the conserved J-encoded phenylalanine. Sequences without an unambiguous match to a single V gene segment were excluded from the earlier analysis of about 640 of the donors. An earlier analysis of 587 of the donors classified V segments as functional when productive rearrangements were above 56.7% and as segregating when the standard deviation between donors was above 5%. To diagnose cytomegalovirus status from the catalog of TCR beta chain sequences, a statistical classification framework was built. A later analysis assigned V and J genes by comparing TCR nucleotide sequences with IMGT/GENE-DB human TR gene sequences. A later analysis assigned CDR3 sequences and most-parsimonious VDJ recombination scenarios with the TCRdist pipeline. In a later analysis, every TCR beta chain was defined by the combination of its CDR3 amino acid sequence and its V-gene family, and reads without a unique V-gene family were dropped. In a later analysis, nearly 600 highly shared, low-generation-probability nucleotide sequences were removed to address suspected cross-contamination and a sequencing artifact. In a later analysis, a clonal expansion index for each public chain was calculated from normalized within-repertoire ranks of inferred template counts. Generation probabilities in a later analysis came from a VDJ recombination model fitted to out-of-frame rearrangements, and those results were checked against IGoR. A later analysis scored TCR-TCR, TCR-HLA and TCR-CMV co-occurrence with hypergeometric tests, applying a repertoire-size bias correction to TCR pairs. In a later analysis, false discovery rates were estimated by permuting HLA or CMV assignments 20 times. In a later analysis, co-occurring TCRs were grouped using DBSCAN, with TCRdist sequence similarity added in when clustering inside HLA-allele-positive subsets. Repertoires with fewer than 30,000 or more than 120,000 public chains were left out of co-occurrence clustering, as were about 5 repertoires with anomalous nucleotide sharing. Drawn from immuneACCESS, this table holds only the in-frame rearrangements with V and J called that TCRdb kept. Clones are partly lost; checked studies trace under half to an unresolved V gene and leave the rest unexplained. For V, J and clone size, that table is used; D and trimming come from the DNA. The sample yields about 160,000 clones; approximately 80% were counted once. The top ten hold around 6.7% of the sample.

The V and J genes are TRBV7-2 and TRBJ1-6; TRBD1 fits 10 bases in the junction. Sequenced sample: PBMCs. The source is a woman aged 30 to 39 in good health and CMV-seropositive. The CDR3 here reads CASSLAPTGGSYSPLHF. The sequenced DNA: TGTGCCAGCAGCTTAGCTCCGACAGGGGGCAGTTATTCACCCCTCCACTTT.